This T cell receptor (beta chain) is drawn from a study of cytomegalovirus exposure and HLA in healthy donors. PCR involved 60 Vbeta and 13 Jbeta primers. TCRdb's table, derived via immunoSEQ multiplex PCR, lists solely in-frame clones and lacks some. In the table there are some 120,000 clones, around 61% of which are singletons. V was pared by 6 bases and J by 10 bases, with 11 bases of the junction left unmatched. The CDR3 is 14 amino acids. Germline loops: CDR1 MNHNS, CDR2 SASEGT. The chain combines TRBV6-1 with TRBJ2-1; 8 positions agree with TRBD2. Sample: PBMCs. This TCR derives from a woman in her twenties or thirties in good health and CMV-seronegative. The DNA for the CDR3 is TGTGCCAGCAGCTCGGGACTAGGCCATGAAGAGCAGTTCTTC. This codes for CASSSGLGHEEQFF.